This record covers a single T cell receptor beta chain. Its antigen is currently unknown. This record belongs to a study of cytomegalovirus exposure and HLA in healthy donors. The PCR used 60 Vbeta and 13 Jbeta primers. TCRdb keeps only in-frame clones here, not all; method: immunoSEQ multiplex PCR. The sample lists about 150,000 clones; roughly 80% were seen once. CDR3 length: 13 amino acids. Study-wide points: Versus the roughly 700-donor mean, an Asian-associated ancestry cluster reportedly showed fewer N-insertions in a later analysis.

The chain has TRBV12-2 and TRBJ2-1; TRBD1 is taken as the D call from the table, unchecked against the DNA. TRBV12-2 corresponds to a pseudogene. The sequencing sample was made of PBMCs. The clonotype was recovered from a man aged 40-55 years in good health and CMV-seronegative. The DNA of the CDR3 is TGTGCAAGCCCACATCAGGGGGAAGCTGAGCAGTTCTTC. Residues: CASPHQGEAEQFF.